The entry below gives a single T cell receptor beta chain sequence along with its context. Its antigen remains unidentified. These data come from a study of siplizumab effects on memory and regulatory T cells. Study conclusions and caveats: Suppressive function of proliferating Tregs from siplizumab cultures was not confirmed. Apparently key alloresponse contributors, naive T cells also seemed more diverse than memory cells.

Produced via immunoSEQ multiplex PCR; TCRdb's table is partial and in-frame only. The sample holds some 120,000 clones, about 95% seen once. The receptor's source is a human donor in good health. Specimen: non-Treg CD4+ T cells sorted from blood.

CDR3 region: CASSLGDRGQPQHF. The CDR3 coding sequence is TGCGCCAGCAGCTTGGGGGACAGAGGTCAGCCCCAGCATTTT. The gene calls are TRBV5-1 and TRBJ1-5; 7 nucleotides match TRBD1. This CDR3 is 14 amino acids long. Germline V lookup: CDR1 SGHRS, CDR2 YFSETQ. J was trimmed by 6 bases and V by 0 bases; bases with no gene match: 3.